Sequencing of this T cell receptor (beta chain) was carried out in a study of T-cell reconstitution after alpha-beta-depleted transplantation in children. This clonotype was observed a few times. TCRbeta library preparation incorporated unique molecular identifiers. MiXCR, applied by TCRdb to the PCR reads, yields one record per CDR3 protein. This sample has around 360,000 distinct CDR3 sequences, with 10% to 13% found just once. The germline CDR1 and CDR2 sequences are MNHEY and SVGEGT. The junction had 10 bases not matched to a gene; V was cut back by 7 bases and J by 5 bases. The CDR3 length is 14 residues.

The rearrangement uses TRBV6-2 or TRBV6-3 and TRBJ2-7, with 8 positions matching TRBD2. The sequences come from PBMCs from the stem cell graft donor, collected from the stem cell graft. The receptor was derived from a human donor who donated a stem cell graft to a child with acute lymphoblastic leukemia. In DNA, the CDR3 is TGTGCCAGCACCCAAGCGGGAGTCTTCCACGAGCAGTACTTC. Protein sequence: CASTQAGVFHEQYF.